The 27 T cell receptor delta chains reported below all come from one sample, sequenced in a study of γδ T cells in repeated Plasmodium falciparum infection. Bulk repertoires came from Vgamma9/Vdelta2+ or Vdelta2-negative gammadelta T cells flow-sorted from PBMC. TCRdb repeated clone calling on the multiplex PCR reads with CATT. The table has approximately 90,000 delta-chain clones, 0.75% to 1% seen once. Sequencing input: gamma-delta T cells from blood. These receptors were taken from a pool of human donors (malaria-infected and uninfected, not separated).

This clone appeared a few times. A far larger clone is just one base off, so this is likely a read error. This sample includes further DNA sequences coding for the same CDR3. The chain carries TRDV2 and TRDJ1; no clear D. Here the J gene came from matching the DNA to germline, since TCRdb omits it. The CDR3 spans 16 residues. Trimming pared 3 bases from V and 2 bases from J, leaving 18 bases between. From germline, CDR1 is GEAIGNYY and CDR2 EKD. CDR3 amino acids: CACDSRNPRRTDKLIF. CDR3 in DNA: TGTGCCTGTGACTCGCGTAACCCTAGGAGGACCGATAAACTCATCTTT.

Only a few counts were recorded for this clone. Given a far larger clone just one base away, this is likely a sequencing read error. Different DNA sequences within this sample yield the same CDR3. The rearrangement joins TRDV2 to TRDJ1; tentative D call: TRDD3 (5 bases). TCRdb leaves out the J gene; it was filled in here by matching the DNA to germline. Germline loops: CDR1 GEAIGNYY, CDR2 EKD. The CDR3 spans 18 residues. The CDR3 sequence is CACDTRFSARGGCDKLIF. The CDR3 coding sequence is TGTGCCTGCGACACCCGGTTTTCGGCGCGGGGGGGCTGCGATAAACTCATCTTT.

This clone has only a few counts. For this DNA, TCRdb reports the protein of a much larger clone, which diverges at residue 2, most likely from a read error; the protein presented here is translated directly from the DNA. The rearrangement joins TRAV38-2/DV8 to TRDJ1; 8 bases agree with TRDD3. The germline V gene encodes CDR1 TSESDYY and CDR2 QEAYKQQN. The CDR3 is 15 amino acids. The DNA for the CDR3 is TGTTCTTATAGTGCTGGGGGACCGTACACCGATAAACTCATCTTT. Protein product: CSYSAGGPYTDKLIF.

About this clone itself: A read error likely explains why the TCRdb protein, taken from a much larger clone, differs from this DNA's translation at residue 5; the protein shown is translated from the DNA. This chain links TRDV2 with TRDJ1; 13 bases fit TRDD3. The J gene, not given by TCRdb, was assigned here from a germline match of the nucleotide sequence. CDR1 GEAIGNYY and CDR2 EKD come from the germline V gene. The CDR3 totals 21 residues. The trim removed 2 bases at V and 0 bases at J, leaving 17 bases unmatched. As DNA, the CDR3 is TGTGCCTGTGACATCGTTACTGGGGGATACGCCGAGCGGAAGGACACCGATAAACTCATCTTT. Its translation: CACDIVTGGYAERKDTDKLIF.

As for this clone: The protein given by TCRdb reflects a much larger clone and differs at residue 4 from this DNA's translation, likely from a read error; the protein shown is the DNA's translation. J is TRDJ1 and V is TRDV3; D call uncertain. V lost 3 bases and J 0 bases, leaving 20 bases between the germline ends. This CDR3 is built from 16 residues. CDR1 is TVYSNPD and CDR2 is GDNSRS in the germline V gene (reference sequence). CDR3 residues: CAFVRPCRGYTDKLIF. CDR3 DNA sequence: TGTGCCTTCGTCCGACCCTGTCGGGGTTACACCGATAAACTCATCTTT.

This clone appeared a few times. A far larger clone is a single base away, which makes a read error likely. Other nucleotide sequences in the sample specify the same CDR3. The V gene is TRDV1, the J gene TRDJ1, with 11 bases fitting TRDD3. The trim removed 4 bases at V and 11 bases at J, leaving 24 bases unmatched. CDR1 is TSWWSYY and CDR2 is QGS in the germline V gene. The CDR3 totals 19 residues. The CDR3 coding sequence is TGTGCTCTTGGGGCCCGTCGTCTTCCTACTTGGGGGATACGGATAAAGCTCATCTTT. Translated: CALGARRLPTWGIRIKLIF.

A few counts support this clone. The protein that TCRdb holds for this DNA derives from a much larger clone and differs from the translated DNA at residue 19, which likely indicates a read error; the protein shown here is translated from the DNA. This chain connects TRDV1 to TRDJ1; D remains unclear. The CDR3 sequence is 22 residues long. Germline loops: CDR1 TSWWSYY, CDR2 QGS. The CDR3 loop is CALGERGWCESHPLPATDRLIF. The CDR3 nucleotides are TGTGCTCTTGGGGAACGAGGATGGTGTGAGTCCCACCCTTTACCTGCGACCGATAGACTCATCTTT.

Comments on this clone: TCRdb has a much larger clone's protein, which differs at residue 21 from the translation of this DNA, likely because of a read error; what is shown is the protein translated from the DNA. The J gene went uncalled, whereas the V gene is TRDV1; TRDD3 is taken as the D call from the table, unchecked against the DNA. The CDR3 is 22 residues long. Looked up from germline, CDR1 is TSWWSYY and CDR2 is QGS. For the CDR3, the DNA is TGTGCTCTTGGGGAGCCCAATACAGCTCGGATACTGGGGGTCCTCCTGCCCGATAAACTCACCTTT. It codes for CALGEPNTARILGVLLPDKLTF.

As concerns this clone: The protein that TCRdb holds for this DNA derives from a much larger clone and differs from the translated DNA at residue 10, which likely indicates a read error; the protein shown here is translated from the DNA. The chain employs TRDV2 and TRDJ1; the D gene is possibly TRDD3 (5 bases). No J segment appears in TCRdb, so it was assigned here by matching the sequence to germline. Germline V gene data show CDR1 as GEAIGNYY and CDR2 as EKD. CDR3 length: 18 amino acids. Trimming removed 0 bases at V and 5 bases at J, with 24 bases between. The CDR3 loop is CACDTVFAGRHRGDKLIF. The CDR3 DNA follows: TGTGCCTGTGACACCGTCTTTGCTGGGAGACACCGGGGGGATAAACTCATCTTT.

The table lists this clone with a few counts. This likely reflects a read error, since a far larger clone is one base away. Other nucleotide sequences from this sample produce the same CDR3. The chain uses TRDV2 and TRDJ1, with 10 bases aligning to TRDD3. Here the J gene came from matching the DNA to germline, since TCRdb omits it. The ends lost 0 bases at V and 0 bases at J; junction bases unmatched: 21. Germline V gene lookup returns CDR1 GEAIGNYY and CDR2 EKD. The CDR3 totals 22 residues. The CDR3 sequence is CACDTITGGLIKLPNYTDKLIF. CDR3 sequence (DNA): TGTGCCTGTGACACCATTACTGGGGGATTGATAAAGCTACCAAATTACACCGATAAACTCATCTTT.

This clone came up many times. This chain connects TRDV1 to TRDJ1; TRDD3 agrees at 12 bases. Germline lookup yields CDR1 TSWWSYY and CDR2 QGS. This CDR3 is 20 amino acids long. The junction had 19 bases not matched to a gene; V was cut back by 4 bases and J by 4 bases. CDR3 amino acids: CALGAPPSYDWGIQGDKLIF. CDR3 DNA sequence: TGTGCTCTTGGGGCCCCACCTTCCTACGACTGGGGGATACAGGGCGATAAACTCATCTTT.

This clone was seen a handful of times. The mismatch at residue 8 between this DNA's translation and the TCRdb protein of a much larger clone likely reflects a read error; the protein shown is translated from the DNA. This rearrangement joins TRDV1 to TRDJ1; D might be TRDD2 (5 bases). TCRdb gives no J gene; it was assigned here by matching the DNA to germline. The CDR3 has 20 residues. The ends were cut back, 9 bases at V and 2 bases at J, with 34 bases in the middle. Germline V lookup: CDR1 TSWWSYY, CDR2 QGS. The CDR3 reads CALDLDLLLSGLGGTDKLIF. CDR3 nucleotides: TGTGCTCTGGACTTGGATTTGCTCCTATCAGGACTCGGTGGAACCGATAAACTCATCTTT.

This clone was found a few times. Translating this DNA gives a protein that differs at residue 15 from the TCRdb one, which belongs to a much larger clone; a read error is likely, and the protein shown is this translation. The genes are TRDV1 and TRDJ1; TRDD3 is a possible D gene (5 bases). Germline CDR1 is TSWWSYY and CDR2 is QGS. This CDR3 contains 17 residues. CDR3 sequence: CALGLPPAGSFTDKPIF. The DNA of the CDR3 is TGTGCTCTTGGGCTACCTCCGGCGGGATCGTTTACCGATAAACCCATCTTT.

In the case of this clone: The amino acid sequence in TCRdb belongs to a much larger clone and departs from this DNA's translation at residue 8, likely a sequencing read error; the sequence shown is translated from the DNA. The chain is built from TRDV1 and TRDJ2; D is possibly TRDD3 (5 bases). CDR1 is TSWWSYY and CDR2 is QGS in the germline V gene. The CDR3 covers 19 residues. The V end lost 2 bases, the J end lost 6 bases, and 25 bases lay between the germline ends. The CDR3 spells CALGEVATATGVGAAQLFF. The DNA of the CDR3 is TGTGCTCTTGGGGAAGTGGCTACCGCGACTGGCGTTGGGGCAGCACAACTCTTCTTT.

This clone was recorded a few times. The protein TCRdb lists belongs to a much larger clone and differs from this DNA's translation at residue 11, which points to a read error; the protein shown is made from the DNA. V and J are TRDV2 and TRDJ1, with D hard to call. No J gene was available from TCRdb, and it was assigned here by a germline match of the DNA. Trimming took 0 bases from V and 0 from J, leaving 19 bases between them. Germline loops: CDR1 GEAIGNYY, CDR2 EKD. The CDR3 is 18 residues long. The CDR3 nucleotides read TGTGCCTGTGACACCCGGTCTAAGGTCCATCTGTACACCGATAAACTCATCTTT. Its protein product is CACDTRSKVHLYTDKLIF.

As to this clone: Since a far larger clone is one base different, this is likely a read error. In the same sample, other DNA sequences code for this CDR3. This rearrangement joins TRDV1 to TRDJ2, with TRDD3 matching over 11 bases. Because TCRdb records no J gene, it was assigned here through a match of the DNA to germline. The germline V gene encodes CDR1 TSWWSYY and CDR2 QGS. CDR3 length equals 23 residues. V gave up 4 bases and J gave up 5 bases; unmatched junction bases: 27. The CDR3 sequence: CALGAFKPTLGDTPPLLTAQLFF. CDR3 DNA sequence: TGTGCTCTTGGGGCCTTCAAACCTACGCTGGGGGATACCCCTCCCCTCCTAACAGCACAACTCTTCTTT.

In regard to this clone: A much larger clonotype is one base distant, so this may be a read error. The V gene is TRDV1, the J gene TRDJ1; D is unclear. TCRdb carries no J gene annotation; the J gene was assigned here by matching the DNA with germline. The CDR3 sequence is 19 residues long. Trimming left V 2 bases short and J 0 bases short, with 22 bases between. The germline V gene has CDR1 TSWWSYY and CDR2 QGS. CDR3 nucleotide sequence: TGTGCTCTTGGGGAATGGGTCCGCTGTGGGTCTTTCTACACCGATAAACTCATCTTT. Translated: CALGEWVRCGSFYTDKLIF.

In its sample, this clone was seen a few times. A far bigger clonotype differs at one base, so this is likely a read error. The sample carries other DNA sequences with the same CDR3. The chain links TRDV1 to TRDJ1, with D perhaps assigned TRDD2 or TRDD3 (8 bases each). This CDR3 has 25 amino acids. The germline gives CDR1 TSWWSYY, CDR2 QGS. The CDR3 coding sequence is TGTGCTCTCGGGGAAGCGCCACCCCCGGCTTCCTACCCTTACTGGGGGCTGGAGTACACCGATAAACTCATCTTT. This codes for CALGEAPPPASYPYWGLEYTDKLIF.

The table lists this clone with a few counts. TCRdb's protein, taken from a much larger clone, differs from this DNA's translation at residue 5, likely owing to a read error; the protein displayed comes from the DNA. CDR3 protein: CACDVRRTPVKWGTDKLIF. The CDR3 bases are TGTGCCTGTGACGTTCGGAGGACTCCCGTGAAATGGGGCACCGATAAACTCATCTTT. The chain uses TRDV2 and TRDJ1; D possibly uses TRDD1 or TRDD3 (5 bases each). TCRdb gives no J gene; it was assigned here by matching the DNA to germline. From germline, CDR1 is GEAIGNYY and CDR2 EKD. CDR3 length: 19 amino acids. With 3 bases removed from V and 1 base from J, the gap between germline ends came to 26 bases.

A remark on this clone: TCRdb's entry gives the protein of a much larger clone, which mismatches this DNA's translation at residue 19, likely from a read error; the protein reported here is translated from the DNA. Here the V gene is TRDV1, but the J gene went uncalled; the D segment call TRDD3 is taken from the table without a DNA check. Germline V CDR1 and CDR2: TSWWSYY, QGS. The CDR3 runs to 21 residues. CDR3 residues: CALGEVFLPSTLGINSDKPIF. The CDR3 nucleotides are TGTGCTCTTGGGGAGGTATTCCTACCCTCAACGCTGGGGATCAATAGCGATAAACCCATCTTT.

There are many counts of this clone. TCRdb's protein for this DNA is that of a much larger clone and differs from the translation at residue 6, likely a read error; the protein shown is the DNA translation. This sequence joins TRDV2 and TRDJ1; 9 bases match TRDD3. The J gene was missing in TCRdb and was found by matching the end of the DNA to germline. The CDR3 is made up of 18 amino acids. Germline V gene sequence: CDR1 GEAIGNYY, CDR2 EKD. Germline trimming cut 1 base from V and 0 bases from J; bases unmatched to any gene: 11. The CDR3 sequence: CACDTPPLGDHNTDKLIF. In DNA form, the CDR3 reads TGTGCCTGTGACACGCCCCCACTGGGGGACCACAACACCGATAAACTCATCTTT.

This clone was seen repeatedly, ten times or more. This chain connects TRDV2 to TRDJ1, with D tentatively TRDD3 (5 bases). Germline V gene lookup returns CDR1 GEAIGNYY and CDR2 EKD. With 3 bases removed from V and 1 base from J, the gap between germline ends came to 14 bases. CDR3 size: 15 residues. CDR3 sequence: CACDPAGGFTDKLIF. The CDR3 bases are TGTGCCTGTGACCCCGCCGGGGGTTTCACCGATAAACTCATCTTT.

By proportion, this clone is medium-sized. Other DNA sequences in the same sample also yield this CDR3. The rearrangement links TRDV2 to TRDJ1; maybe TRDD3 (6 bases). The V and J ends lost 0 bases and 2 bases respectively, with 15 bases between them. CDR1 and CDR2 from the germline V gene are GEAIGNYY and EKD. CDR3 length: 16 amino acids. The CDR3: CACDTVVRGDTDKLIF. CDR3 bases: TGTGCCTGTGACACCGTAGTCCGAGGGGATACCGATAAACTCATCTTT.

This clone was detected a few times. TCRdb's protein for this DNA is that of a much larger clone and differs from the translation at residue 15, likely a read error; the protein shown is the DNA translation. CDR3 bases: TGTGCCTGTGATCTTCTGGGGGATACGAACACCGATAAACTCACCTTT. It specifies CACDLLGDTNTDKLTF. A V gene of TRDV2 was called, but no J gene was assigned; the D call of TRDD3 is as the table states it, not checked on the DNA. The CDR3 has 16 residues. CDR1 and CDR2 (germline): GEAIGNYY, EKD.

Regarding this clone: A far larger clone lies a single base away; this is likely a read error. The identical CDR3 is also encoded by other nucleotide sequences in the sample. The genes are TRDV2 and TRDJ1; 8 nucleotides match TRDD3. TCRdb gives no J gene; it was assigned here by matching the DNA to germline. Trimming at V came to 2 bases and at J to 1 base, leaving 14 bases not matched to a gene. Germline V lookup: CDR1 GEAIGNYY, CDR2 EKD. This CDR3 is built from 18 residues. The CDR3 DNA follows: TGTGCCTGTGACAGGGTACTAGGGGATACCCTCTCCACCGATAAACTCATCTTT. Its translation: CACDRVLGDTLSTDKLIF.

As for this clone: The protein held in TCRdb is that of a much larger clone and does not match this DNA's translation at residue 14, likely because of a read error; the protein shown is translated from the DNA. The chain recombines TRDV2 with TRDJ3; 12 bases fit TRDD3. The J gene, left out of TCRdb, was set here by checking the DNA against germline. This CDR3 is built from 22 residues. In germline, CDR1 is GEAIGNYY, CDR2 EKD. Losses at the gene ends were 3 bases for V and 2 bases for J; bases not matched to a gene: 16. In DNA, the CDR3 is TGTGCCTGTGACGGCCCTGTCCTGGGGGATACGCGTAGCCCCTGGGACACCCGACAGATGTTTTTC. Translated, it gives CACDGPVLGDTRSPWDTRQMFF.

This clone was seen only a few times. A far larger clone lies a single base away; this is likely a read error. Other DNA sequences from this sample encode an identical CDR3 as well. This chain uses TRDV2 with TRDJ3; D is unresolved. The CDR3 totals 18 residues. V was shortened by 1 base and J by 0 bases, with 12 bases between the two germline ends. The germline gives CDR1 GEAIGNYY, CDR2 EKD. CDR3 residues: CACDTGTASSWDTRQMFF. The DNA of the CDR3 is TGTGCCTGTGACACGGGTACGGCAAGCTCCTGGGACACCCGACAGATGTTTTTC.